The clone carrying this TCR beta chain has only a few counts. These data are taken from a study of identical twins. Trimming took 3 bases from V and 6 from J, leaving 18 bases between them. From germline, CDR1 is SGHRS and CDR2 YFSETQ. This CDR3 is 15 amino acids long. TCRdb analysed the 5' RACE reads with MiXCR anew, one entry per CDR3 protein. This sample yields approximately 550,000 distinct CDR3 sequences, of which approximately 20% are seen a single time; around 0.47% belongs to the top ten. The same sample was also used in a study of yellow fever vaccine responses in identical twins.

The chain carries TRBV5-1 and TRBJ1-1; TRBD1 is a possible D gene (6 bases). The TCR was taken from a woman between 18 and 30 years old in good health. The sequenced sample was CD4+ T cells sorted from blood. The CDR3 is CASSWETGVIAEAFF. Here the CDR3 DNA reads TGCGCCAGCAGCTGGGAGACAGGTGTAATAGCTGAAGCTTTCTTT.